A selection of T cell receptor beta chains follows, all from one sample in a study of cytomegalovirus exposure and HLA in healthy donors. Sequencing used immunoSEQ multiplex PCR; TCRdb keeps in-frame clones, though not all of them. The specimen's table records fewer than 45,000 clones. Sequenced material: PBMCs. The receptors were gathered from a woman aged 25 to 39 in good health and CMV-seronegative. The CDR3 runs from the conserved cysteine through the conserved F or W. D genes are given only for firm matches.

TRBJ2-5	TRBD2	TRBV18	TGTGCCAGCTCACCTACTAGCGGGCACCAAGAGACCCAGTACTTC	CASSPTSGHQETQYF
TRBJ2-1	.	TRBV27	TGTGCCAGCAGTTTAGGCATCTGGGGGGAGCGGTCCTACAATGAGCAGTTCTTC	CASSLGIWGERSYNEQFF
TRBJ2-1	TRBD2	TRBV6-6	TGTGCCAGCAGCCCCGGGACTAGCGCCGCCCGGGAGCAGTTCTTC	CASSPGTSAAREQFF
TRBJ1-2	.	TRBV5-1	TGCGCCAGCAGCTTGCTGGACATCAGTTATGGCTACACCTTC	CASSLLDISYGYTF
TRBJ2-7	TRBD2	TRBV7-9	TGTGCCAGCAGCTTAGCCTCCCCTAGCGGGATCAACGAGCAGTACTTC	CASSLASPSGINEQYF
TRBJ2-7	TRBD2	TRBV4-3	TGCGCCAGCAGCCGAACTAGCGGGTACGAGCAGTACTTC	CASSRTSGYEQYF
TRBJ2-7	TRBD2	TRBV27	TGTGCCAGCAGTTACGGACTAGCGTACGAGCAGTACTTC	CASSYGLAYEQYF
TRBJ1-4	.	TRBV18	TGTGCCAGCTCACTGGAGACAGGCTTTAATGAAAAACTGTTTTTT	CASSLETGFNEKLFF
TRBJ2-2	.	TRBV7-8	TGTGCCAGCAGCTTTGGCCCCGGGGAGCTGTTTTTT	CASSFGPGELFF
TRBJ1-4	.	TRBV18	TGTGCCAGCTCACAGCAGGGTATTGAAAAACTGTTTTTT	CASSQQGIEKLFF
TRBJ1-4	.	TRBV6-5	TGTGCCAGCAGTAACAGGATTAATGAAAAACTGTTTTTT	CASSNRINEKLFF
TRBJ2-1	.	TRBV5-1	TGCGCCAGCAGCTTGGCGGGAAGCTACAATGAGCAGTTCTTC	CASSLAGSYNEQFF
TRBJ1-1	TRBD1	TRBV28	TGTGCCAGCAGTTTACCCGGGACAGGGATGATTGAAGCTTTCTTT	CASSLPGTGMIEAFF
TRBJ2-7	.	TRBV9	TGTGCCAGCAGCGCCTCAGGGGGAGGATACGAGCAGTACTTC	CASSASGGGYEQYF
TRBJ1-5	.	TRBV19	TGTGCCAGTAGTACCTTGGGAGGTCGCAATCAGCCCCAGCATTTT	CASSTLGGRNQPQHF
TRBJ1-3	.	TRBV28	TGTGCCAGCAGCCCGACAGCTGGAAACACCATATATTTT	CASSPTAGNTIYF
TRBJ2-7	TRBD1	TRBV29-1	TGCAGCGTCGGACAGGGGGTCTCCTACGAGCAGTACTTC	CSVGQGVSYEQYF
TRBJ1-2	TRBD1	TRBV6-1	TGTGCCACCTCGGGACAGGAATTCTATGGCTACACCTTC	CATSGQEFYGYTF
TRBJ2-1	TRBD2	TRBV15	TGTGCCACCAGTCTAGCGGGAGGTCCCATGAGGGAGCAGTTCTTC	CATSLAGGPMREQFF
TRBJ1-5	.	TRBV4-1	TGCGCCAGCAGCCGCGGGGGGTCCGCGGCTTATAGCAATCAGCCCCAGCATTTT	CASSRGGSAAYSNQPQHF
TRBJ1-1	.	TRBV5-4	TGTGCCAGCAGCTACACAGGTAACCTTGAAGCTTTCTTT	CASSYTGNLEAFF
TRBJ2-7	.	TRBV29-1	TGCAGCGTTGAGGGCCTAGGGGCCCACTCCTACGAGCAGTACTTC	CSVEGLGAHSYEQYF
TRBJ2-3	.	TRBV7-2	TGTGCCAGCAGCTTAGGAAGCGGACCTGCAGATACGCAGTATTTT	CASSLGSGPADTQYF
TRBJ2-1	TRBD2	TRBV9	TGTGCCAGCAGCGTAGAGCCCGGACTAGCGGGCTACAATGAGCAGTTCTTC	CASSVEPGLAGYNEQFF
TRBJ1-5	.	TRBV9	TGTGCCAGCAGCGTAGACTTGGGGGGGGATCAGCCCCAGCATTTT	CASSVDLGGDQPQHF
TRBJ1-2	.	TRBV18	TGTGCCAGCTCAGAGACATCTAACTATGGCTACACCTTC	CASSETSNYGYTF
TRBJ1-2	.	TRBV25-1	TGTGCCAGCAGTGAACCCCAAGGGGTCAACTATGGCTACACCTTC	CASSEPQGVNYGYTF
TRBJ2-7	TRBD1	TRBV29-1	TGCAGCGTTGATACAGGGGGCTACGAGCAGTACTTC	CSVDTGGYEQYF
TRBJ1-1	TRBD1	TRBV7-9	TGTGCCAGCAGGGAACAGGGGGCAGGGACTGAAGCTTTCTTT	CASREQGAGTEAFF
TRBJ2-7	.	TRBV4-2	TGTGCCAGCAGCCCTCATCTTCCGACAGAAAACTACGAGCAGTACTTC	CASSPHLPTENYEQYF
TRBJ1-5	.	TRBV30	TGTGCCTGGAGTGTAGGAGGGTTTCAGCCCCAGCATTTT	CAWSVGGFQPQHF
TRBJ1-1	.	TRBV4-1	TGCGCCAGCAGCCAAGATAGGGGGGGCAAAGCTTTCTTT	CASSQDRGGKAFF
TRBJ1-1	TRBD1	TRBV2	TGTGCCAGCAACGGACAGGGTGGGAACACTGAAGCTTTCTTT	CASNGQGGNTEAFF
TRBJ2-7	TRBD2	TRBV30	TGTGCCTGGAGTGCTCTAGCGGGAGCCCTCTACGAGCAGTACTTC	CAWSALAGALYEQYF
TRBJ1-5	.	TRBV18	TGTGCCAGCTCACCACAGGGGGTTGCTCCTCAGCCCCAGCATTTT	CASSPQGVAPQPQHF
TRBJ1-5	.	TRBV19	TGTGCCAGTAGGAAAGGGGCACATAGCAATCAGCCCCAGCATTTT	CASRKGAHSNQPQHF
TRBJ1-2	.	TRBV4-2	TGTGCCAGCAGCCAAGGGAGGGACCCCGATGGCTACACCTTC	CASSQGRDPDGYTF